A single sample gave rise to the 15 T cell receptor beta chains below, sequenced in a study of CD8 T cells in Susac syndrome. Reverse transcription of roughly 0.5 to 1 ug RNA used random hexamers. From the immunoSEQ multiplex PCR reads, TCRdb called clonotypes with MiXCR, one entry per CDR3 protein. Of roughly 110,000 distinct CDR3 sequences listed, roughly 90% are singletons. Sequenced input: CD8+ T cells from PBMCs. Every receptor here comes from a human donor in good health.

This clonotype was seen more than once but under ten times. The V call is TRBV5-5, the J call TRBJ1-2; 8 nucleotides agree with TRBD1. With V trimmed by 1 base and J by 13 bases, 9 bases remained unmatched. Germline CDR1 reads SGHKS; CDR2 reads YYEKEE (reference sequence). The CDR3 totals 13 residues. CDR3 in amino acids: CASSLRFRTGLTF. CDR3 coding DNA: TGTGCCAGCAGCTTGCGTTTTCGGACAGGGCTCACCTTC. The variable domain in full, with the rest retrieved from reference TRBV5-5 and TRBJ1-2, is DAGVTQSPTHLIKTRGQQVTLRCSPISGHKSVSWYQQVLGQGPQFIFQYYEKEERGRGNFPDRFSARQFPNYSSELNVNALLLGDSALYLCASSLRFRTGLTFGSGTRLTVV.

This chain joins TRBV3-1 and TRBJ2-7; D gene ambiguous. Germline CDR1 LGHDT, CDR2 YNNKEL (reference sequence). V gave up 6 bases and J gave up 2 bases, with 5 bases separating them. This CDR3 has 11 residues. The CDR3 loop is CASRDAYEQYF. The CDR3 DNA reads TGTGCCAGCAGGGACGCCTACGAGCAGTACTTC.

The CDR3 coding sequence is TGCAGTGCTCACAGGACAGACGATTATGGCTACACCTTC. It yields the protein CSAHRTDDYGYTF. This chain links TRBV20-1 with TRBJ1-2; TRBD1 might be the D (6 bases). This CDR3 is 13 amino acids long. V lost 5 bases and J lost 5, with 15 bases in between. Germline values: CDR1 DFQATT, CDR2 SNEGSKA (reference sequence).

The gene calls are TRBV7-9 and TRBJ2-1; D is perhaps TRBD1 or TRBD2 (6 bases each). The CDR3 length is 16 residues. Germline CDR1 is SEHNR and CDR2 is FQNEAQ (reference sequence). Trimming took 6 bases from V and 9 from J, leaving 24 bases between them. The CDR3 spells CASRPTGQPRESEQFF. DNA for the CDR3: TGTGCCAGCAGACCGACAGGACAACCCCGGGAGAGTGAGCAGTTCTTC.

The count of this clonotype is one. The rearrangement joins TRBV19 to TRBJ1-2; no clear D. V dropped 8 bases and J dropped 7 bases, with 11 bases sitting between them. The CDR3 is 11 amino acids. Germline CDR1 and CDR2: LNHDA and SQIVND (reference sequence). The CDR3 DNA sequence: TGTGCCAGTCGGTTGGGCGGTGGCTACACCTTC. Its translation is CASRLGGGYTF. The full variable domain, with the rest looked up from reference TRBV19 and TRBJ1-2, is DGGITQSPKYLFRKEGQNVTLSCEQNLNHDAMYWYRQDPGQGLRLIYYSQIVNDFQKGDIAEGYSVSREKKESFPLTVTSAQKNPTAFYLCASRLGGGYTFGSGTRLTVV.

The CDR3 sequence: CASSLSWQELRQPQHF. Here the CDR3 DNA reads TGTGCCAGCAGCTTGTCTTGGCAAGAGCTTAGACAGCCCCAGCATTTT. The chain couples TRBV5-6 to TRBJ1-5; D unclear. The germline V and J ends were trimmed by 1 base and 7 bases, with 18 bases remaining between them. CDR3 length equals 16 residues. CDR1 and CDR2 from the germline V gene are SGHDT and YYEEEE.

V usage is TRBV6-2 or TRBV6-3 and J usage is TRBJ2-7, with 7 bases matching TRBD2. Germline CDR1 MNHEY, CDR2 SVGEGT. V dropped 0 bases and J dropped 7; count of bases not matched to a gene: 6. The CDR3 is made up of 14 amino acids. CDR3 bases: TGTGCCAGCAGTTACTCTTATTCTAGCGGAGAGCAGTACTTC. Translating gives CASSYSYSSGEQYF.

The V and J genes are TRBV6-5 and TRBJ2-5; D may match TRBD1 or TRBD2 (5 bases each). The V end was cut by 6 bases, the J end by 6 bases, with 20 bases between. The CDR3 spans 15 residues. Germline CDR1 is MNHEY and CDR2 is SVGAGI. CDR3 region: CASSSGAGNVKTQYF. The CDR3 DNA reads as TGTGCCAGCAGCTCCGGGGCAGGGAACGTGAAGACCCAGTACTTC.

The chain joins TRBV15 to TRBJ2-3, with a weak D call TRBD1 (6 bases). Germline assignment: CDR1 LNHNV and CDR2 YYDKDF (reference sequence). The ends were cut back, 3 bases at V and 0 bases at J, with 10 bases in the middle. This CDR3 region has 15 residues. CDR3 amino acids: CATSSRDTSTDTQYF. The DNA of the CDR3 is TGTGCCACCAGCAGCCGGGACACTAGCACAGATACGCAGTATTTT.

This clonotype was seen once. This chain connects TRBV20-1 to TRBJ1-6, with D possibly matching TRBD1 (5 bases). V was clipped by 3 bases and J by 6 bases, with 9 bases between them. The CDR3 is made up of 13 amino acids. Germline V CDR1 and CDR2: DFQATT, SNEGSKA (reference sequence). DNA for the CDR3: TGCAGTGCTAGGTGGGGCGTTAATTCACCCCTCCACTTT. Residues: CSARWGVNSPLHF.

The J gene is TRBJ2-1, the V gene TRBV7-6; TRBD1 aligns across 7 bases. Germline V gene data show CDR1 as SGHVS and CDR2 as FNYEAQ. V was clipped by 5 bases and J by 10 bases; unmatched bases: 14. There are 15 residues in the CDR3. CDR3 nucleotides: TGTGCCAGCAGCCGAACACGGGATGGGGGACAGGAGCAGTTCTTC. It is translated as CASSRTRDGGQEQFF.

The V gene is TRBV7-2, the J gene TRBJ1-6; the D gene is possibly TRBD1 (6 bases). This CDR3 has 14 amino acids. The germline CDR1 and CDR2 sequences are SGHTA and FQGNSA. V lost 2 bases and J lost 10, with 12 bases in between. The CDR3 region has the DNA TGTGCCAGCAGCTTATCCACAGGGAACTCACCCCTCCACTTT. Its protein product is CASSLSTGNSPLHF.

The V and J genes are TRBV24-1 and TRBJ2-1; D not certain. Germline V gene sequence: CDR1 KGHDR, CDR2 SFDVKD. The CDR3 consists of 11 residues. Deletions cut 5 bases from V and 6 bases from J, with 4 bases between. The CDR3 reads CATSVLNEQFF. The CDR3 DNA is TGTGCCACCAGTGTCCTCAATGAGCAGTTCTTC.

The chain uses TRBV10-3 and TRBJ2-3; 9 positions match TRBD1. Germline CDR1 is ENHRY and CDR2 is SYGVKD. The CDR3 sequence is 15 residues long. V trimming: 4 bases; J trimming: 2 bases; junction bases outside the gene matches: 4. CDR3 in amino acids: CAISVQGADTDTQYF. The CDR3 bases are TGTGCCATCAGTGTACAGGGGGCGGACACAGATACGCAGTATTTT.

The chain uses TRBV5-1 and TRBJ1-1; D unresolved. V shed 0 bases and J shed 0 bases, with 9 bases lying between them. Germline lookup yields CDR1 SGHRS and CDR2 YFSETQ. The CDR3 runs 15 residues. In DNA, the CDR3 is TGCGCCAGCAGCTTGGACCGGCAGATGAACACTGAAGCTTTCTTT. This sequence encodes CASSLDRQMNTEAFF.